This T cell receptor (beta chain) was sequenced for a study of T cells after yellow fever vaccination. This clonotype has ten or more counts. This CDR3 spans 16 amino acids. After removal of 0 bases from V and 2 bases from J, the junction contained 5 bases not matched to a gene. The V gene's germline CDR1 is ENHRY and CDR2 SYGVKD. Each CDR3 protein is one row after TCRdb ran MiXCR on the 5' RACE reads. The top ten clones hold 2.9% of a sample with 170,000 or so distinct CDR3 sequences, roughly 6.2% of them seen once. The TCR was taken from a man between 18 and 35 years old who received the YFV17D yellow fever vaccine. This specimen consisted of CD4+ T cells sorted from PBMCs, obtained on the day of the first yellow fever vaccination. V gene TRBV10-3 combines with J gene TRBJ2-3; 7 bases map to TRBD2. CDR3 in DNA: TGTGCCATCAGTGAGTCGCCAGCGGGACTCACAGATACGCAGTATTTT. It codes for CAISESPAGLTDTQYF.